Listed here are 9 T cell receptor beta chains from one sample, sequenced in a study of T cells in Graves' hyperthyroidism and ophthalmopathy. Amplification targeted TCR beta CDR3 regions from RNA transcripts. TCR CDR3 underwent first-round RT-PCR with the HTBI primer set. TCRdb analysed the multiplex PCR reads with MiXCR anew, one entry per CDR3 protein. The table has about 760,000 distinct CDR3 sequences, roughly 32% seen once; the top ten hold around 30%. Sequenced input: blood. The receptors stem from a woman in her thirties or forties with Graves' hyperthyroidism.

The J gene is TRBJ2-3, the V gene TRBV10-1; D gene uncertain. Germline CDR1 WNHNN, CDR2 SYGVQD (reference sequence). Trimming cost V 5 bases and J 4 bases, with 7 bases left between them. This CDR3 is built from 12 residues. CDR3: CASSRYADTQYF. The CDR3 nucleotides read TGCGCCAGCAGTCGCTACGCAGATACGCAGTATTTT.

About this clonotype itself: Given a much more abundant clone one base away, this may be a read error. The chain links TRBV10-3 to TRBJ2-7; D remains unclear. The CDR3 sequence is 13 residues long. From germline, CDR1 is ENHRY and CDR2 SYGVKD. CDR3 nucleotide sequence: TGTGCCATCAGTAACGACTCCTCCTACGGGCAGTACTTC. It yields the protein CAISNDSSYGQYF.

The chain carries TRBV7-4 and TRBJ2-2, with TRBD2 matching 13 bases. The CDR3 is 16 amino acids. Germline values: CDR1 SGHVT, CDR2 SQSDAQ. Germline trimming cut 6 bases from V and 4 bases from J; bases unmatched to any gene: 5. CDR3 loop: CASSPGLAGLTGELFF. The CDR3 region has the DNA TGTGCCAGCAGTCCGGGACTAGCGGGGCTCACCGGGGAGCTGTTTTTT.

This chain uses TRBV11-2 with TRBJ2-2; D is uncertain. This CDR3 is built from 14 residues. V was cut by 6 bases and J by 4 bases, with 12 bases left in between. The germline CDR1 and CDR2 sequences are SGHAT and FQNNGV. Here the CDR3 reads CASRNYLGTGELFF. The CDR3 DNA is TGTGCCAGCAGAAATTATTTGGGCACCGGGGAGCTGTTTTTT.

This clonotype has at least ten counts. CDR3 in DNA: TGTGCCAGCAGCTTTATCTCTCCTGGAAACACCATATATTTT. Residues: CASSFISPGNTIYF. This chain links TRBV13 with TRBJ1-3; D is unresolved. V lost 3 bases to trimming and J lost 2 bases, with 8 bases between them. The germline CDR1 and CDR2 sequences are PRHDT and FYEKMQ (reference sequence). The CDR3 totals 14 residues.

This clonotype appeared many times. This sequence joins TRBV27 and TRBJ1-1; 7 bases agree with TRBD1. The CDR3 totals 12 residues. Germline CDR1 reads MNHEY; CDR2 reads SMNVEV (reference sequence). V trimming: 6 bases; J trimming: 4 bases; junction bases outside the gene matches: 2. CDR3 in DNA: TGTGCCAGCAGCGACAGGGTCACTGAAGCTTTCTTT. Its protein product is CASSDRVTEAFF.

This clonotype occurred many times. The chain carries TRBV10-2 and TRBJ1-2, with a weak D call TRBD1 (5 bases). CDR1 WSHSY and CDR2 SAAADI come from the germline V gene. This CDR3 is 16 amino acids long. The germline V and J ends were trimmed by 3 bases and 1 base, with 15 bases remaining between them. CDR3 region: CASSELIGDLNYGYTF. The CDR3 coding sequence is TGCGCCAGCAGTGAACTAATAGGGGATCTTAACTATGGCTACACCTTC.

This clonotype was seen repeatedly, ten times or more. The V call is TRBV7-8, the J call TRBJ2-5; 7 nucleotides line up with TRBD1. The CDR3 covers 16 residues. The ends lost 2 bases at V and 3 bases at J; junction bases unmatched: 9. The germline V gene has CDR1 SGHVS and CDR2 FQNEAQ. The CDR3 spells CASSLSVTGWEETQYF. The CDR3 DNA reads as TGTGCCAGCAGCTTATCTGTGACAGGGTGGGAAGAGACCCAGTACTTC.

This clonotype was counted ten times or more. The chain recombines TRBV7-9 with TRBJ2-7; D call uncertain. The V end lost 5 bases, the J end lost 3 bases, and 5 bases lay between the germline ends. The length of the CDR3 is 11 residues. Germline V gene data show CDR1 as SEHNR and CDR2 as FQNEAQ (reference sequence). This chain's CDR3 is CASSEDYEQYF. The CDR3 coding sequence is TGTGCCAGCAGCGAGGACTACGAGCAGTACTTC.